This entry lists 27 T cell receptor beta chains sequenced from one sample in a study of T cell responses to AZD1222 COVID-19 vaccine. Here immunoSEQ multiplex PCR was the method, and the copy in TCRdb shows in-frame clones only, minus some. The table records under 200,000 clones, about 92% of them present only once. The sample consisted of peripheral blood, taken on day 0 of MenACWY control vaccination. These receptors were taken from an adult in good health.

This clone was observed a few times. Other DNA sequences in the same sample also yield this CDR3. This chain joins TRBV12-5 and TRBJ1-4; the D gene is possibly TRBD1 (6 bases). The germline CDR1 and CDR2 sequences are LGHNT and FRNRAP. The CDR3 sequence is 16 residues long. The V and J ends lost 4 bases and 0 bases respectively, with 12 bases between them. CDR3 loop: CASGSPGGATNEKLFF. The DNA of the CDR3 is TGTGCTAGTGGTTCCCCGGGGGGCGCAACTAATGAAAAACTGTTTTTT. The full variable domain, with the rest looked up from reference TRBV12-5 and TRBJ1-4, is DARVTQTPRHKVTEMGQEVTMRCQPILGHNTVFWYRQTMMQGLELLAYFRNRAPLDDSGMPKDRFSAEMPDATLATLKIQPSEPRDSAVYFCASGSPGGATNEKLFFGSGTQLSVL.

The CDR3 protein is CASSLGGEAARETQYF. CDR3 nucleotide sequence: TGTGCCAGCAGCTTGGGTGGGGAGGCCGCCAGGGAGACCCAGTACTTC. The rearrangement joins TRBV5-4 to TRBJ2-5; a weak D match, TRBD2 (6 bases). The V end was cut by 0 bases, the J end by 5 bases, with 17 bases between. The CDR3 runs 16 residues. In germline, CDR1 is SGHNT, CDR2 YYREEE (reference sequence).

The chain employs TRBV9 and TRBJ2-3; 8 nucleotides match TRBD1. CDR1 is SGDLS and CDR2 is YYNGEE in the germline V gene. The CDR3 runs 18 residues. V was clipped by 3 bases and J by 1 base; unmatched bases: 13. For the CDR3, the DNA is TGTGCCAGCAGCGAGCGAGCCGGCAGGGGGCTTCGCACAGATACGCAGTATTTT. Amino acid sequence: CASSERAGRGLRTDTQYF.

The rearrangement joins TRBV5-5 to TRBJ2-1; TRBD1 is a possible D gene (6 bases). Between the trimmed V and J ends, which lost 1 base and 4 bases, there was a span of 12 bases. The CDR3 has 15 amino acids. Germline CDR1 and CDR2: SGHKS and YYEKEE (reference sequence). The CDR3, as DNA: TGTGCCAGCAGCTTGACGCAGGGGAGATACAATGAGCAGTTCTTC. Translating gives CASSLTQGRYNEQFF.

This chain joins TRBV7-2 and TRBJ2-3; 10 bases align to TRBD2. The CDR3 totals 15 residues. Trimming cost V 6 bases and J 5 bases; bases outside gene matches: 8. Germline CDR1 is SGHTA and CDR2 is FQGNSA. The DNA of the CDR3 is TGTGCCAGCAGGTTGAGCGGGAGGGAAGGAGATACGCAGTATTTT. This sequence encodes CASRLSGREGDTQYF.

The V and J genes are TRBV7-6 and TRBJ2-5; D gene ambiguous. Germline lookup yields CDR1 SGHVS and CDR2 FNYEAQ. The CDR3 contains 13 residues. V lost 1 base and J 5 bases, leaving 8 bases between the germline ends. DNA for the CDR3: TGTGCCAGCAGCTTAGGCATTAGCGAGACCCAGTACTTC. It translates to CASSLGISETQYF. Based on the CDR3 plus reference TRBV7-6 and TRBJ2-5, the full variable domain is GAGVSQSPRYKVTKRGQDVALRCDPISGHVSLYWYRQALGQGPEFLTYFNYEAQQDKSGLPNDRFSAERPEGSISTLTIQRTEQRDSAMYRCASSLGISETQYFGPGTRLLVL.

V is TRBV7-5 and J is TRBJ2-7. TRBV7-5 is a pseudogene segment. The CDR3 runs 16 residues. The CDR3 protein is CARSFRFREKTYEQYF. DNA of the CDR3: TGTGCCAGAAGCTTTAGGTTCAGGGAGAAAACCTACGAGCAGTACTTC.

This chain links TRBV28 with TRBJ2-2; 14 nucleotides line up with TRBD2. The CDR3 has 16 residues. The V gene's germline CDR1 is MDHEN and CDR2 SYDVKM. With 5 bases clipped from V and 6 bases from J, the junction kept 5 bases outside the gene matches. In DNA form, the CDR3 reads TGTGCCAGCAGTCGGACTAGCGGGAGGATCCCCGGGGAGCTGTTTTTT. It encodes CASSRTSGRIPGELFF. Drawing the rest from reference TRBV28 and TRBJ2-2, the complete variable domain is DVKVTQSSRYLVKRTGEKVFLECVQDMDHENMFWYRQDPGLGLRLIYFSYDVKMKEKGDIPEGYSVSREKKERFSLILESASTNQTSMYLCASSRTSGRIPGELFFGEGSRLTVL.

The rearrangement joins TRBV5-6 to TRBJ2-2; 11 bases are a match to TRBD2. V was clipped by 4 bases and J by 8 bases; unmatched bases: 4. CDR1 is SGHDT, CDR2 YYEEEE, per germline. This CDR3 is 14 amino acids long. CDR3 residues: CASSRLAGQGELFF. The CDR3 DNA follows: TGTGCCAGCAGCCGACTAGCGGGACAGGGGGAGCTGTTTTTT.

This rearrangement joins TRBV29-1 to TRBJ2-1; the match to TRBD1 covers 10 bases. J gave up 7 bases and V 6 bases, and 6 bases lay outside the gene matches. CDR1 SQVTM and CDR2 ANQGSEA come from the germline V gene. This CDR3 has 13 amino acids. The CDR3 is CSVGTGERNEQFF. As DNA, the CDR3 is TGCAGCGTCGGGACAGGGGAGAGGAATGAGCAGTTCTTC.

The chain uses TRBV28 and TRBJ2-1; 9 bases are shared with TRBD1. With V trimmed by 6 bases and J by 7 bases, 10 bases remained unmatched. The CDR3 is made up of 15 amino acids. Germline values: CDR1 MDHEN, CDR2 SYDVKM. CDR3: CASSRPGQGVNEQFF. The CDR3 DNA is TGTGCCAGCAGCAGGCCGGGACAGGGAGTGAATGAGCAGTTCTTC.

The chain recombines TRBV7-2 with TRBJ1-2; 8 bases agree with TRBD1. Germline CDR1 reads SGHTA; CDR2 reads FQGNSA. The CDR3 is 13 amino acids. The V gene end was trimmed by 4 bases and the J gene end by 8 bases; junction bases not matched to a gene: 6. In DNA, the CDR3 is TGTGCCAGCAGCTCTCAGGGGGCGCGGGGCTACACCTTC. This translates into CASSSQGARGYTF.

V usage is TRBV19 and J usage is TRBJ1-5; 8 nucleotides match TRBD1. CDR1 is LNHDA and CDR2 is SQIVND in the germline V gene (reference sequence). With V trimmed by 3 bases and J by 1 base, 8 bases remained unmatched. This CDR3 spans 17 amino acids. DNA of the CDR3: TGTGCCAGTAGTATCACGCCAGGGGGCCGAAGCAATCAGCCCCAGCATTTT. Translating it yields CASSITPGGRSNQPQHF.

The V call is TRBV30, the J call TRBJ2-7, with 11 bases matching TRBD2. J lost 1 base, V lost 5 bases, and 1 base had no gene match. The CDR3 has 13 residues. CDR1 is GTSNPN and CDR2 is SVGIG in the germline V gene (reference sequence). The CDR3 is CAWGTSGSYEQYF. The CDR3 DNA reads TGTGCCTGGGGGACTAGCGGATCCTACGAGCAGTACTTC.

The chain joins TRBV7-2 to TRBJ2-1, with 11 nucleotides matching TRBD2. With 5 bases clipped from V and 10 bases from J, the junction kept 10 bases outside the gene matches. Germline V gives CDR1 SGHTA, CDR2 FQGNSA. The CDR3 loop spans 15 amino acids. CDR3 region: CASSPTSGSLREQFF. CDR3 DNA: TGTGCCAGCAGCCCAACTAGCGGGAGCCTTCGGGAGCAGTTCTTC.

The CDR3 sequence is CASSFPGGSEETQYF. The CDR3, as DNA: TGTGCCAGCAGTTTCCCGGGTGGTAGCGAAGAGACCCAGTACTTC. This sequence joins TRBV28 and TRBJ2-5, with D maybe TRBD2 (5 bases). The CDR3 covers 15 residues. With 3 bases removed from V and 3 bases from J, the gap between germline ends came to 14 bases. Germline values: CDR1 MDHEN, CDR2 SYDVKM.

V is TRBV5-4 and J is TRBJ1-2; D is possibly TRBD1 (6 bases). Germline V gene lookup returns CDR1 SGHNT and CDR2 YYREEE (reference sequence). V was shortened by 3 bases and J by 0 bases, with 24 bases between the two germline ends. The CDR3 extends over 19 amino acids. The CDR3 nucleotides are TGTGCCAGCAGCTCACCACTTGGTGGTAGGGGGACTTCTAACTATGGCTACACCTTC. Translating it yields CASSSPLGGRGTSNYGYTF.

V is TRBV4-3 and J is TRBJ2-7; 13 bases map to TRBD2. V shed 1 base, J shed 3 bases, and the junction held 0 bases outside the gene matches. The V gene's germline CDR1 is LGHNA and CDR2 YSLEER. This CDR3 contains 15 residues. The CDR3 reads CASSQGLAGGYEQYF. CDR3 sequence (DNA): TGCGCCAGCAGCCAAGGACTAGCGGGAGGCTACGAGCAGTACTTC.

The CDR3 DNA reads TGTGCCAGCAGGACCAGGGAACCCATCTCCTACGAGCAGTACTTC. This translates into CASRTREPISYEQYF. The rearrangement uses TRBV28 and TRBJ2-7; TRBD1 might be the D (5 bases). This CDR3 comprises 15 residues. Germline-derived CDR1 and CDR2 are MDHEN and SYDVKM. Trimming took 6 bases from V and 0 from J, leaving 15 bases between them. The variable domain in full, completed from reference TRBV28 and TRBJ2-7, reads DVKVTQSSRYLVKRTGEKVFLECVQDMDHENMFWYRQDPGLGLRLIYFSYDVKMKEKGDIPEGYSVSREKKERFSLILESASTNQTSMYLCASRTREPISYEQYFGPGTRLTVT.

The chain combines TRBV5-4 with TRBJ2-7; D is possibly TRBD2 (5 bases). The CDR3 length is 12 residues. Germline-derived CDR1 and CDR2 are SGHNT and YYREEE (reference sequence). Trimming removed 6 bases from V and 13 bases from J, with 20 bases in between. Written as DNA, the CDR3 is TGTGCCAGCACCTCGCCCTTGGGTAGCGTTTACTTC. Translating it yields CASTSPLGSVYF.

The genes are TRBV5-1 and TRBJ2-5, with 11 bases identical to TRBD2. This CDR3 region has 15 residues. The V gene's germline CDR1 is SGHRS and CDR2 YFSETQ. Germline trimming cut 4 bases from V and 2 bases from J; bases unmatched to any gene: 4. CDR3 sequence reads: CASSRGLAEQETQYF. Written as DNA, the CDR3 is TGCGCCAGCAGCCGGGGACTAGCGGAACAAGAGACCCAGTACTTC.

The J gene is TRBJ2-7, the V gene TRBV4-1; 11 bases line up with TRBD2. This CDR3 region has 15 residues. V gave up 4 bases and J gave up 3 bases; unmatched junction bases: 5. The germline CDR1 and CDR2 sequences are MGHRA and YSYEKL. The CDR3 nucleotides read TGCGCCAGCAGCCTTAGCGGGAGGGCAGACTACGAGCAGTACTTC. It specifies CASSLSGRADYEQYF.

CDR3 DNA sequence: TGTGCCAGCAGCTTGGACCAGCGAGGCTCAGATACGCAGTATTTT. Protein: CASSLDQRGSDTQYF. V and J are TRBV5-4 and TRBJ2-3; no definite D call. The CDR3 length is 15 residues. Trimming took off 0 bases at V and 4 bases at J, with 12 bases between the two ends. Looked up from germline, CDR1 is SGHNT and CDR2 is YYREEE (reference sequence).

The genes are TRBV30 and TRBJ1-2; D perhaps matches TRBD1 (5 bases). Germline V gene lookup returns CDR1 GTSNPN and CDR2 SVGIG (reference sequence). The CDR3 consists of 13 residues. The V and J ends lost 3 bases and 4 bases respectively, with 12 bases between them. The CDR3 nucleotides are TGTGCCTGGAGGGGGCGAGGGCCCTATGGCTACACCTTC. Amino acid sequence: CAWRGRGPYGYTF.

The J gene is TRBJ1-1, the V gene TRBV10-2; maybe TRBD1 (5 bases). Trimming removed 10 bases at V and 5 bases at J, with 20 bases between. Germline V lookup: CDR1 WSHSY, CDR2 SAAADI. This CDR3 has 14 amino acids. As DNA, the CDR3 is TGCGCCACCCAAGGGCCGAGGGGTGATACTGAAGCTTTCTTT. As protein: CATQGPRGDTEAFF.

The V call is TRBV15, the J call TRBJ1-1, with D perhaps matching TRBD1 (5 bases). Between the trimmed V and J ends, which lost 6 bases and 1 base, there was a span of 15 bases. CDR3 length equals 15 residues. Germline V gene lookup returns CDR1 LNHNV and CDR2 YYDKDF (reference sequence). CDR3 region: CATRPEVGGNTEAFF. The CDR3, as DNA: TGTGCCACCAGGCCCGAGGTCGGGGGGAACACTGAAGCTTTCTTT.

This rearrangement joins TRBV29-1 to TRBJ1-1, with D possibly TRBD1 on 5 matching bases. The length of the CDR3 is 14 residues. CDR1 is SQVTM and CDR2 is ANQGSEA in the germline V gene. V gave up 1 base and J gave up 7 bases, with 16 bases separating them. CDR3 amino acids: CSVEGVDSNREAFF. The DNA of the CDR3 is TGCAGCGTTGAAGGGGTTGACAGTAACCGTGAAGCTTTCTTT.